This TCR beta chain originates from a study of identical twins. Germline CDR1 MNHEY, CDR2 SVGAGI. V was pared by 0 bases and J by 5 bases, with 18 bases between. CDR3 length: 17 amino acids. This clonotype was seen many times. TCRdb re-analysed the 5' RACE reads in MiXCR, keeping a single row per CDR3 protein. This table holds about 530,000 distinct CDR3 sequences, 15% found once. The sample was also linked to a second study, of yellow fever vaccine responses in identical twins.

This chain links TRBV6-5 with TRBJ2-3, with a possible D match to TRBD2 (5 bases). The sample taken for sequencing was CD4+ T cells sorted from blood. The receptor was derived from a woman aged 18-35 years in good health. The CDR3 reads CASSYSRTFPHGDTQYF. The CDR3 DNA reads TGTGCCAGCAGTTACTCGCGGACTTTTCCCCACGGAGATACGCAGTATTTT.